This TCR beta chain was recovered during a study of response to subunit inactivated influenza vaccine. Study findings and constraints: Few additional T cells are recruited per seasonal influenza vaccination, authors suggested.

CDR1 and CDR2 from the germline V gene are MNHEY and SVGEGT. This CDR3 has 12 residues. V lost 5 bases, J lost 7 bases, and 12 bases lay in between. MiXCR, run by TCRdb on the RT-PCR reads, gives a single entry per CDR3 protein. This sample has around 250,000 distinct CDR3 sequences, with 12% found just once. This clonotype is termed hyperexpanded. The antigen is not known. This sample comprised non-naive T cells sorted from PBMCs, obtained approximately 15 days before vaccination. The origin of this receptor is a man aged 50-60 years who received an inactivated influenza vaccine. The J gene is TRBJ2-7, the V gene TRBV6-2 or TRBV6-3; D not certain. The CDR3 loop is CASSPNIGEQYF. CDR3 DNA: TGTGCCAGCAGTCCAAACATCGGGGAGCAGTACTTC.